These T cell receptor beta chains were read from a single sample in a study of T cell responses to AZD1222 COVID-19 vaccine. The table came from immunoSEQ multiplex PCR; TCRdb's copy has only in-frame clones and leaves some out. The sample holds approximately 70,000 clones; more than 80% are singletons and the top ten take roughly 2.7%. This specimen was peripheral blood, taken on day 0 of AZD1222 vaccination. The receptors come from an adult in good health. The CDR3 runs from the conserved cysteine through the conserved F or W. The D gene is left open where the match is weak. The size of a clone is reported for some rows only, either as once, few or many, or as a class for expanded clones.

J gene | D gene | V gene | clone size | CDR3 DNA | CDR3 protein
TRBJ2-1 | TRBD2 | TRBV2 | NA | TGTGCCAGCAGTGGGACTAGCGCTGAGCAGTTCTTC | CASSGTSAEQFF
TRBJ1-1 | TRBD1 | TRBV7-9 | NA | TGTGCCAGCAGCCCCCGGACAGGGAAAGGTGAAACTGAAGCTTTCTTT | CASSPRTGKGETEAFF
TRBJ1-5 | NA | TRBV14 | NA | TGTGCCAGCAGCCAGGCTCGTTACAGAACTCAAAGCAATCAGCCCCAGCATTTT | CASSQARYRTQSNQPQHF
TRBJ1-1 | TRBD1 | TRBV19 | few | TGTGCCAGTAGTATAGGTGGCGGCAGGGGGCCGAACACTGAAGCTTTCTTT | CASSIGGGRGPNTEAFF
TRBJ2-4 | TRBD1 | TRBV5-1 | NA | TGCGCCAGCAGCTCGAGGGACAGGGTAGCCAAAAACATTCAGTACTTC | CASSSRDRVAKNIQYF
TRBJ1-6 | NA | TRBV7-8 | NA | TGTGCCAGCAGCTTAGCAGGGCATAATTCACCCCTCCACTTT | CASSLAGHNSPLHF
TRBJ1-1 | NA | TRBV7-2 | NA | TGTGCCAGCAGCTTAGGAGACGTCAGGAACACTGAAGCTTTCTTT | CASSLGDVRNTEAFF
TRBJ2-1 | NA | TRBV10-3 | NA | TGTGCCACGACCCTGGATACAAGCTCCTACAATGAGCAGTTCTTC | CATTLDTSSYNEQFF
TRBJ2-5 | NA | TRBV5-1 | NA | TGCGCCAGCAGCTTGAGATCCTACCAAGAGACCCAGTACTTC | CASSLRSYQETQYF
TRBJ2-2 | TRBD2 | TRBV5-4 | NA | TGTGCCAGCAGCCAGGGACTAGCGGGAGGTCGAACCGGGGAGCTGTTTTTT | CASSQGLAGGRTGELFF
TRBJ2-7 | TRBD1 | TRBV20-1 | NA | TGCAGTGTCGACAGGGCATACGAGCAGTACTTC | CSVDRAYEQYF
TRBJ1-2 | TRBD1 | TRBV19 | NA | TGTGCCAGCTCCCGGGACAGAAATATCTATGGCTACACCTTC | CASSRDRNIYGYTF
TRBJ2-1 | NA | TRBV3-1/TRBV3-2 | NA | TGTGCCAGCAGCCAACGGAGGACGAACAATGAGCAGTTCTTC | CASSQRRTNNEQFF
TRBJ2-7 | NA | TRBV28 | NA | TGTGCCAGCAGTTTTGGGTTTCACCAAACCTACGAGCAGTACTTC | CASSFGFHQTYEQYF
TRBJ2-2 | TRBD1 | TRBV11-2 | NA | TGTGCCAGCAGCGCTACAGGGGCCGGGGAGCTGTTTTTT | CASSATGAGELFF